These T cell receptor beta chains were read from a single sample in a study of CD8+ T cells in alopecia areata. Sequencing was performed with immunoSEQ multiplex PCR; in TCRdb, only in-frame clones are kept and a portion is missing. The table records 160,000 or so clones, roughly 65% of them present only once. The sample consisted of CD4+ T cells sorted from blood, taken at week 4, from a patient treated with tofacitinib. Receptors were obtained from a human donor with alopecia areata. Both conserved end residues are part of each CDR3. Fields, in order: V gene, J gene, clone size, D gene, CDR3 protein, CDR3 DNA. A D gene is named only where the DNA matches it firmly. Clone size is not always given. Where it is, it says once, few, many or a class for expanded clones.

V: TRBV30
J: TRBJ1-1
size: -
D: TRBD1
CDR3: CAWSGQGAPNTEAFF
DNA: TGTGCCTGGAGTGGACAGGGGGCCCCGAACACTGAAGCTTTCTTT

V: TRBV27
J: TRBJ1-5
size: -
D: -
CDR3: CASSFRGSNQPQHF
DNA: TGTGCCAGCAGTTTTAGGGGTAGCAATCAGCCCCAGCATTTT

V: TRBV4-2
J: TRBJ1-2
size: -
D: -
CDR3: CASSQQNYGYTF
DNA: TGTGCCAGCAGCCAACAAAATTATGGCTACACCTTC

V: TRBV29-1
J: TRBJ2-5
size: -
D: -
CDR3: CSGLQIRGTQYF
DNA: TGCAGCGGACTTCAGATAAGGGGCACCCAGTACTTC

V: TRBV29-1
J: TRBJ1-2
size: -
D: TRBD1
CDR3: CSVEEGDRGHYGYTF
DNA: TGCAGCGTTGAAGAGGGGGACAGGGGCCACTATGGCTACACCTTC

V: TRBV30
J: TRBJ2-7
size: -
D: -
CDR3: CAWSVALSSYEQYF
DNA: TGTGCCTGGAGTGTAGCGCTGAGCTCCTACGAGCAGTACTTC

V: TRBV18
J: TRBJ2-1
size: -
D: TRBD2
CDR3: CASSPSIAGGSDEQFF
DNA: TGTGCCAGCTCACCAAGCATAGCGGGGGGCAGCGATGAGCAGTTCTTC

V: TRBV9
J: TRBJ2-4
size: -
D: -
CDR3: CASSVGGRGKNIQYF
DNA: TGTGCCAGCAGCGTAGGAGGCCGGGGCAAAAACATTCAGTACTTC

V: TRBV29-1
J: TRBJ2-7
size: few
D: -
CDR3: CSVGSPSYEQYF
DNA: TGCAGCGTTGGGAGCCCTTCCTACGAGCAGTACTTC

V: TRBV29-1
J: TRBJ2-5
size: -
D: -
CDR3: CSATPGQQETQYF
DNA: TGCAGCGCAACCCCAGGGCAGCAAGAGACCCAGTACTTC

V: TRBV5-6
J: TRBJ2-2
size: -
D: TRBD2
CDR3: CASSSRLAGTGELFF
DNA: TGTGCCAGCAGCTCTCGACTAGCGGGGACCGGGGAGCTGTTTTTT

V: TRBV30
J: TRBJ1-2
size: -
D: TRBD1
CDR3: CAWRSPGTGGYTF
DNA: TGTGCCTGGAGAAGCCCCGGGACAGGCGGCTACACCTTC

V: TRBV6-5
J: TRBJ1-1
size: few
D: -
CDR3: CASSYSTRTEAFF
DNA: TGTGCCAGCAGTTACTCGACCCGGACTGAAGCTTTCTTT

V: TRBV27
J: TRBJ1-3
size: -
D: -
CDR3: CASSASSGVSGNTIYF
DNA: TGTGCCAGCAGCGCAAGCTCAGGGGTCTCTGGAAACACCATATATTTT

V: TRBV14
J: TRBJ2-5
size: once
D: -
CDR3: CASSHRGGAQETQYF
DNA: TGTGCCAGCAGCCACAGAGGAGGGGCGCAAGAGACCCAGTACTTC

V: TRBV19
J: TRBJ2-7
size: -
D: TRBD1
CDR3: CASSKAGTGGYEQYF
DNA: TGTGCCAGTAGTAAAGCCGGGACAGGGGGCTACGAGCAGTACTTC

V: TRBV29-1
J: TRBJ1-1
size: -
D: -
CDR3: CSGENTEAFF
DNA: TGCAGCGGGGAGAACACTGAAGCTTTCTTT

V: TRBV7-2
J: TRBJ2-1
size: -
D: -
CDR3: CASSPFGQASSYNEQFF
DNA: TGTGCCAGCAGTCCCTTTGGTCAGGCGAGCTCCTACAATGAGCAGTTCTTC

V: TRBV7-2
J: TRBJ2-7
size: once
D: TRBD2
CDR3: CASSSSGGAYEQYF
DNA: TGTGCCAGCAGCTCTAGCGGGGGGGCCTACGAGCAGTACTTC

V: TRBV18
J: TRBJ2-3
size: few
D: -
CDR3: CASSPPSTDTQYF
DNA: TGTGCCAGCTCACCACCAAGCACAGATACGCAGTATTTT

V: TRBV4-2
J: TRBJ1-2
size: few
D: -
CDR3: CASSPTVVYGYTF
DNA: TGTGCCAGCAGCCCCACAGTGGTCTATGGCTACACCTTC

V: TRBV2
J: TRBJ2-3
size: -
D: TRBD2
CDR3: CASRLAGFPDTQYF
DNA: TGTGCCAGCAGACTAGCGGGGTTTCCAGATACGCAGTATTTT

V: TRBV29-1
J: TRBJ2-1
size: -
D: TRBD2
CDR3: CSVPGERGGIYNEQFF
DNA: TGCAGCGTTCCTGGAGAGCGGGGGGGAATTTACAATGAGCAGTTCTTC

V: TRBV29-1
J: TRBJ2-3
size: -
D: TRBD2
CDR3: CSAEKGLAGGPSTDTQYF
DNA: TGCAGCGCCGAGAAGGGACTAGCGGGGGGGCCCAGCACAGATACGCAGTATTTT

V: TRBV7-8
J: TRBJ2-6
size: few
D: TRBD1
CDR3: CASSPGIQGAQGANVLTF
DNA: TGTGCCAGCAGCCCCGGTATACAGGGGGCGCAAGGGGCCAACGTCCTGACTTTC

V: TRBV2
J: TRBJ2-5
size: -
D: TRBD1
CDR3: CASSATGTGYETQYF
DNA: TGTGCCAGCAGCGCCACCGGGACAGGGTACGAGACCCAGTACTTC

V: TRBV5-6
J: TRBJ1-1
size: -
D: -
CDR3: CASSLWQISEAFF
DNA: TGTGCCAGCAGCTTGTGGCAGATCTCTGAAGCTTTCTTT

V: TRBV2
J: TRBJ1-1
size: -
D: -
CDR3: CASRVRAGTEAFF
DNA: TGTGCCAGCAGGGTCAGGGCGGGGACTGAAGCTTTCTTT

V: TRBV30
J: TRBJ2-7
size: -
D: -
CDR3: CAWSGDITYEQYF
DNA: TGTGCCTGGAGTGGGGACATCACCTACGAGCAGTACTTC

V: TRBV30
J: TRBJ2-3
size: -
D: -
CDR3: CAWSRDLQSTDTQYF
DNA: TGTGCCTGGAGCCGGGACTTACAGAGCACAGATACGCAGTATTTT

V: TRBV29-1
J: TRBJ2-5
size: -
D: -
CDR3: CSVDKGLETQYF
DNA: TGCAGCGTTGATAAGGGCCTGGAGACCCAGTACTTC

V: TRBV7-7
J: TRBJ2-3
size: -
D: -
CDR3: CASSPGAARTDTQYF
DNA: TGTGCTAGCAGCCCTGGGGCAGCCCGCACAGATACGCAGTATTTT

V: TRBV30
J: TRBJ1-2
size: -
D: -
CDR3: CAGYRDGYGYTF
DNA: TGTGCCGGGTACAGGGATGGCTATGGCTACACCTTC

V: TRBV10-3
J: TRBJ1-2
size: -
D: -
CDR3: CAIGGTTDYGYTF
DNA: TGTGCCATCGGGGGAACGACCGACTATGGCTACACCTTC

V: TRBV11-2
J: TRBJ2-3
size: -
D: -
CDR3: CASSLEADTQYF
DNA: TGTGCCAGCAGCTTAGAGGCAGATACGCAGTATTTT

V: TRBV28
J: TRBJ1-4
size: -
D: -
CDR3: CASSWAATNEKLFF
DNA: TGTGCCAGCAGTTGGGCGGCAACTAATGAAAAACTGTTTTTT

V: TRBV27
J: TRBJ2-3
size: -
D: TRBD2
CDR3: CASSVPNRLAGVDTQYF
DNA: TGTGCCAGCAGTGTACCCAACCGACTAGCGGGGGTAGATACGCAGTATTTT

V: TRBV4-2
J: TRBJ2-1
size: few
D: -
CDR3: CASSQVGTYNEQFF
DNA: TGTGCCAGCAGCCAAGTCGGGACGTACAATGAGCAGTTCTTC

V: TRBV7-9
J: TRBJ2-5
size: -
D: -
CDR3: CASSPGHLPETQYF
DNA: TGTGCCAGCAGCCCAGGACACCTCCCAGAGACCCAGTACTTC

V: TRBV30
J: TRBJ1-1
size: -
D: TRBD1
CDR3: CAWSVAGGGTEAFF
DNA: TGTGCCTGGAGTGTAGCAGGGGGCGGCACTGAAGCTTTCTTT

V: TRBV15
J: TRBJ1-5
size: -
D: -
CDR3: CATSRDSRGNQPQHF
DNA: TGTGCCACCAGCAGAGATAGCAGAGGCAATCAGCCCCAGCATTTT

V: TRBV2
J: TRBJ1-2
size: -
D: -
CDR3: CASSAHTGGYTF
DNA: TGTGCCAGCAGTGCTCATACGGGCGGCTACACCTTC

V: TRBV30
J: TRBJ2-5
size: -
D: TRBD1
CDR3: CAWSWTGAGETQYF
DNA: TGTGCCTGGAGTTGGACAGGGGCGGGGGAGACCCAGTACTTC

V: TRBV28
J: TRBJ2-1
size: -
D: TRBD1
CDR3: CASIRQGTYNEQFF
DNA: TGTGCCAGCATTCGACAGGGGACCTACAATGAGCAGTTCTTC

V: TRBV7-3
J: TRBJ2-5
size: -
D: -
CDR3: CASSLGQGDTRQETQYF
DNA: TGTGCCAGCAGCTTAGGCCAAGGGGACACCCGGCAAGAGACCCAGTACTTC

V: TRBV30
J: TRBJ1-6
size: -
D: TRBD1
CDR3: CAWSGVDRRTLHF
DNA: TGTGCCTGGAGTGGAGTGGACAGGAGAACCCTCCACTTT

V: TRBV7-8
J: TRBJ2-5
size: few
D: -
CDR3: CASSFGRLNQETQYF
DNA: TGTGCCAGCAGCTTCGGCAGGCTGAACCAAGAGACCCAGTACTTC

V: TRBV7-8
J: TRBJ1-2
size: -
D: -
CDR3: CASSLGQTGYGYTF
DNA: TGTGCCAGCAGCTTAGGACAGACTGGCTATGGCTACACCTTC

V: TRBV20-1
J: TRBJ2-5
size: few
D: -
CDR3: CGGLGQETQYF
DNA: TGCGGGGGGCTAGGGCAAGAGACCCAGTACTTC

V: TRBV11-2
J: TRBJ1-1
size: -
D: -
CDR3: CASSLAMGESTEAFF
DNA: TGTGCCAGCAGCTTAGCCATGGGGGAAAGCACTGAAGCTTTCTTT

V: TRBV11-2
J: TRBJ1-1
size: -
D: -
CDR3: CASSLLGVGPNTEAFF
DNA: TGTGCCAGCAGCTTATTGGGGGTGGGCCCGAACACTGAAGCTTTCTTT

V: TRBV20-1
J: TRBJ2-7
size: -
D: -
CDR3: CSAANYEQYF
DNA: TGCAGTGCTGCTAACTACGAGCAGTACTTC

V: TRBV7-2
J: TRBJ2-7
size: few
D: TRBD1
CDR3: CASSPPGQGHEQYF
DNA: TGTGCCAGCAGCCCCCCGGGACAGGGCCACGAGCAGTACTTC

V: TRBV6-6
J: TRBJ2-2
size: -
D: TRBD2
CDR3: CASTSRRGGTGELFF
DNA: TGTGCCAGCACCTCCAGGCGGGGGGGCACCGGGGAGCTGTTTTTT

V: TRBV29-1
J: TRBJ2-5
size: -
D: -
CDR3: CSVQGTQQETQYF
DNA: TGCAGCGTCCAAGGGACACAACAAGAGACCCAGTACTTC

V: TRBV2
J: TRBJ2-1
size: -
D: -
CDR3: CASRTGTNNEQFF
DNA: TGTGCCAGCAGGACCGGGACCAACAATGAGCAGTTCTTC

V: TRBV9
J: TRBJ2-2
size: -
D: -
CDR3: CASSGDGSTGELFF
DNA: TGTGCCAGCAGCGGGGACGGTTCCACCGGGGAGCTGTTTTTT